This entry features one TCR beta chain sequence. This clone has more than one count but fewer than ten. No cognate antigen has been identified for it. Per-base qualities were not stored, and no clone one base away is much larger. The library was generated by the immunoSEQ multiplex PCR assay. The multiplex PCR relied on a mix of 60 forward primers for TCR Vbeta segments and 13 reverse primers for TCR Jbeta segments. The CDR3 region of rearranged TCR beta genes was amplified from genomic DNA by a multiplex PCR assay. The Illumina HiSeq System was used to sequence the amplified TCR beta libraries as 87-base-pair reads. The original pipeline was this. In a later analysis, roughly 80 million unique TCR beta chains were counted across the approximately 640 repertoires, and roughly 10 million of these chains were shared by at least two donors. Raw reads were error-corrected and collapsed into unique sequences with a nearest-neighbor algorithm that merged closely related sequences to remove PCR and sequencing errors. V, D and J gene segments were assigned by aligning CDR3 sequences to IMGT reference sequences. For a sequence to be retained, a match of at least six nucleotides to both a V gene segment and a J gene segment was required. Rearrangements were classified as productive when the CDR3 lacked stop codons and remained in frame with V and J, and all other rearrangements were classified as non-productive. CDR3 was defined by IMGT convention, running from the second conserved V-encoded cysteine to the conserved J-encoded phenylalanine. The earlier analysis of 500 to 750 of the donors excluded any sequence lacking an unambiguous match to a single V gene segment. An earlier analysis of some 610 of the donors called V segments functional above 56.7% productive rearrangements and segregating when the between-donor standard deviation exceeded 5%. A statistical classification framework was developed to diagnose cytomegalovirus status using the catalog of TCR beta chain sequences. In a later analysis, V and J genes were assigned by comparing TCR nucleotide sequences against IMGT/GENE-DB human TR gene sequences. The TCRdist pipeline was used in a later analysis to assign CDR3 sequences and most-parsimonious VDJ recombination scenarios. In a later analysis, each TCR beta chain was defined by its CDR3 amino acid sequence together with its V-gene family, and reads lacking a unique V-gene family were excluded. To address suspected cross-contamination and a sequencing artifact, a later analysis removed a few hundred highly shared, low-generation-probability nucleotide sequences. In a later analysis, a clonal expansion index for each public chain was calculated from normalized within-repertoire ranks of inferred template counts. In a later analysis, generation probabilities were computed with a VDJ recombination model fitted to out-of-frame rearrangements, and the resulting probabilities were checked against IGoR. Hypergeometric tests were used in a later analysis to score TCR-TCR, TCR-HLA and TCR-CMV co-occurrence, with a repertoire-size bias correction applied to the TCR pairs. A later analysis estimated false discovery rates by permuting HLA or CMV assignments 20 times. In a later analysis, co-occurring TCRs were grouped using DBSCAN, with TCRdist sequence similarity added in when clustering inside HLA-allele-positive subsets. Repertoires with fewer than 30,000 or more than 120,000 public chains were left out of co-occurrence clustering, as were about 5 repertoires with anomalous nucleotide sharing. The source is immuneACCESS, and TCRdb retained only in-frame sequences with V and J called. Part of the clones is not carried over; for the studies checked, unresolved V genes explain less than half of this, and the remainder is unexplained. That table furnishes V, J and clone size, whereas the DNA furnished D and trimming. The sample records approximately 82,000 clones, around 76% of which are singletons. The ten top clones hold around 6.4% of the sample.

The cohort comprised several hundred healthy bone marrow donors. At the time of sampling, all cohort members were nominally healthy, though unrecorded immune exposures were likely present. The donor tested CMV seropositive, placing the donor among the approximately 290 seropositive members of the cohort. Each donor provided a peripheral blood sample, and peripheral blood mononuclear cells were used for TCR beta sequencing. Genomic DNA extraction from the blood cell samples was performed with the Qiagen DNeasy Blood Extraction Kit. The data derive from a study of cytomegalovirus exposure and HLA in healthy donors (dated by TCRdb to 2017 to 2019). Turning to the overall study: An earlier analysis of approximately 590 of the donors reported 250 to 350 Gb of sequence data and about 100 million unique TCR beta sequences from around 200 million T cells. Roughly 300 gigabases of sequencing data and around 80 million unique TCR sequences made up an early release that covered nearly 650 HLA-typed donors. Of the 300 to 400 genotyped donors, 81% fell in the genetic ancestry cluster associated with self-reported Caucasian donors. The study aimed to test whether signatures of past pathogen exposure could be identified by cataloging public T cell receptors. Using immunosequencing, the study profiled T cell repertoires from around 680 subjects and related those repertoires to cytomegalovirus serostatus. Along with the roughly 700-subject first cohort, a separate validation cohort of around 120 different subjects was used. To predict cytomegalovirus infection status, the study combined high-throughput TCR immunosequencing, statistical association of individual TCRs with disease status, and machine learning. To study patterns of TCR occurrence, a later analysis re-analyzed previously published TCR beta repertoires from several hundred donors and added high-resolution HLA genotyping. The later analysis used no new phenotypic data to find candidate immune exposures, relying instead on TCR beta sequences and their occurrence across donors. To decide whether each TCR beta V gene segment behaved as functional or pseudogenic, an earlier analysis of approximately 620 of the donors relied on high-throughput TCR beta sequencing. Donor age, sex, ethnicity and CMV serostatus were compiled alongside the repertoire data. In a later genetic analysis, genome-wide SNP genotypes for about 55% of the roughly 670 donors were used, and that subset was treated as a discovery cohort. Every repertoire in the discovery cohort had been generated on one and the same sequencing platform. HLA typing included class I and class II loci at four-digit resolution. The number of donors typed differed by locus, with about 629-640 for A, B, C, DRB1 and DQB1, around 560 for DQA1, some 570 for DPA1, and over 400 for DPB1. Roughly 5 DR-DQ haplotypes were handled as single units for association and clustering, since linkage in the cohort was strong. Among almost 400 genotyped donors of the cohort, an average of roughly 240,000 unique TCR beta nucleotide sequences were sequenced per donor, around 20% of them non-productive.

Points the paper makes about the study in general: A further reported finding was that TCR beta sequences accurately predicted the HLA-A and HLA-B alleles for most subjects in the first cohort. A later analysis found that TCR association rates varied across HLA loci, with DRB1 alleles showing the most associated TCRs and HLA-C alleles the fewest. The authors suggested that the approach could potentially be generalized to other disease states and immunological phenotypes. In a later analysis, HLA-associated TCR beta chains were found to be more clonally expanded and to have lower generation probabilities than equally common non-associated chains. When HLA alleles, especially DR and DQ, strongly co-occurred, attributing TCR associations to individual alleles was difficult. Correlated functional status among segregating V segments might be attributable to linkage disequilibrium, but an unknown experimental factor could not be ruled out. Over 15 rarely observed V segments, including chromosome 9 orphons, were excluded from the earlier analysis of about 610 of the donors because counts were too low. Because HLA typing was unavailable for some donors at each locus, only the typed subset was used in association tests. According to a later analysis, parvovirus B19, influenza, CMV and Epstein-Barr virus appeared linked to several top co-occurrence clusters. In a later analysis, 16,951 TCR beta sequences were associated with specific HLA alleles at a false discovery rate of 0.05. Most TCR sequences were observed very rarely across donors, whereas some public TCRs were present in many individuals. CMV serostatus was the only immune exposure information available for the cohort. Presence/absence analyses assumed roughly uniform sequencing depth across donors, an assumption that may not hold. The classifier was reported to diagnose cytomegalovirus status with high specificity and sensitivity in both the original cohort and the validation cohort. Most CMV-associated TCR beta chains appeared to be HLA-restricted in a later analysis, and the HLA associations seemed to be driven largely by CMV exposure. In a later genetic analysis, fewer N-insertions in productive TCRs were reported among donors in an Asian-associated ancestry cluster than the roughly 700-donor mean. Three of the identified cytomegalovirus-associated TCR beta chains were confirmed in vitro to be specific for cytomegalovirus antigens. The study listed approximately 160 TCR beta chains as associated with cytomegalovirus. V-gene and J-gene trimming of TCR beta chains was associated with a missense DCLRE1C variant in a later genetic analysis, and the association was replicated in an independent cohort. The cohort was sequenced for TCR beta chains only, and without alpha or paired-chain data the features that could be detected were limited. Because the 87-base-pair reads could not distinguish some IMGT-functional V segments, including TRBV6-2 and TRBV6-3, those segments were excluded. In an earlier analysis of some 640 of the donors, most TCR beta V segments were observed in productive rearrangements about 87% or about 30% of the time, broadly matching IMGT annotations. The sequencing pipeline was judged likely to have produced a cluster of highly shared sequence variants as a technical artifact.

The V end loses 3 bases and the J end loses 1 base, and a stretch of 6 bases separates them. CDR1 is given as WSHSY and CDR2 as SAAADI, both from the germline V gene. The CDR3 runs 13 amino acids, cysteine and phenylalanine included. Left in the record is the CDR3 DNA by itself, 39 bases read in frame from the first base. Recombination joined TRBV10-2 with TRBJ1-1, with no confidently assigned D gene. The sequence derives from a woman aged 45-65 years in good health and CMV-seropositive. Material: PBMCs. The DNA sequence is TGCGCCAGCAGTGACTATGGGAACACTGAAGCTTTCTTT. Its protein is CASSDYGNTEAFF.